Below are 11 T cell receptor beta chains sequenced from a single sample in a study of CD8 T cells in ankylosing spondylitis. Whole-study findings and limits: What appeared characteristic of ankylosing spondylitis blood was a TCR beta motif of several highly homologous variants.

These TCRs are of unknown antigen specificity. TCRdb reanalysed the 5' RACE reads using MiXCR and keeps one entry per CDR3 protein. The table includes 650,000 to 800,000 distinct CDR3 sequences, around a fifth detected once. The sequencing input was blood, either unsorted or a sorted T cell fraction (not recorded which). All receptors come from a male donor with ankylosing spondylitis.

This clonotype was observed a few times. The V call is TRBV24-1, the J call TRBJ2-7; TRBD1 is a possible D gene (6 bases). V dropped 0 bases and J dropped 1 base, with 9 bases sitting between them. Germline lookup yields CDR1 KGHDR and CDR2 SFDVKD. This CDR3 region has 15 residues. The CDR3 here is CATSDLWTASYEQYF. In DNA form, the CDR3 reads TGTGCCACCAGTGATTTGTGGACAGCTTCCTACGAGCAGTACTTC.

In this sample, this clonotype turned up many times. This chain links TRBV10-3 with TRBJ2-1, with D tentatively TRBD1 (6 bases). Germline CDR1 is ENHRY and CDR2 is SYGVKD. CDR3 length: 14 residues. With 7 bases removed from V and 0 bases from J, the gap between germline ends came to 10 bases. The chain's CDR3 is CAIMRDTSYNEQFF. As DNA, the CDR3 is TGTGCCATCATGAGGGACACCTCCTACAATGAGCAGTTCTTC.

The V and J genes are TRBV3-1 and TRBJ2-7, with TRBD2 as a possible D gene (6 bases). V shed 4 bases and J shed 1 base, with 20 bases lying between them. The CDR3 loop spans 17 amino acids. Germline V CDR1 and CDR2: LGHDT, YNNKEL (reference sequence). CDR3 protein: CASSPNLGLHASYEQYF. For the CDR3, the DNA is TGTGCCAGCAGCCCGAACCTGGGACTCCACGCTTCCTACGAGCAGTACTTC.

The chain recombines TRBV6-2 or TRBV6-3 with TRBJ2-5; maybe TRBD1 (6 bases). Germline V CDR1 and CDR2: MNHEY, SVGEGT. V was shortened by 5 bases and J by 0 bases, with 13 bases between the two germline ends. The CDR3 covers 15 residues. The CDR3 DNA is TGTGCCAGCAGTCCAAAGGGGGAGTACCAAGAGACCCAGTACTTC. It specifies CASSPKGEYQETQYF.

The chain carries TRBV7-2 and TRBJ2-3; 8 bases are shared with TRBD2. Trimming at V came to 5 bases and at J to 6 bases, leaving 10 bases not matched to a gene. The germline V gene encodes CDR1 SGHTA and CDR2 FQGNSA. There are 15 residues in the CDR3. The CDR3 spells CASSEAGVPGDTQYF. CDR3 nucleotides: TGTGCCAGCAGCGAAGCGGGAGTACCTGGGGATACGCAGTATTTT.

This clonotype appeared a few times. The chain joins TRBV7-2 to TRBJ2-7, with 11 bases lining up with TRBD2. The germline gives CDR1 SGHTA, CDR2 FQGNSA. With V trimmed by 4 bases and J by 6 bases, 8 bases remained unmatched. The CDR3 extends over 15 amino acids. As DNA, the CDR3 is TGTGCCAGCAGCTCCCGGATAGCGGGAGGGGGCGAGCAGTACTTC. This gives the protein CASSSRIAGGGEQYF.

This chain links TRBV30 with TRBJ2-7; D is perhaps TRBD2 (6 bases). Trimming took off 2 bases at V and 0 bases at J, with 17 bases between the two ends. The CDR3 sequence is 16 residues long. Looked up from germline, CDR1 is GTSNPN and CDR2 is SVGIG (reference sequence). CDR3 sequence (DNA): TGTGCCTGGAGTCGGACCAGCGGAGGGTTCTCCTACGAGCAGTACTTC. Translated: CAWSRTSGGFSYEQYF.

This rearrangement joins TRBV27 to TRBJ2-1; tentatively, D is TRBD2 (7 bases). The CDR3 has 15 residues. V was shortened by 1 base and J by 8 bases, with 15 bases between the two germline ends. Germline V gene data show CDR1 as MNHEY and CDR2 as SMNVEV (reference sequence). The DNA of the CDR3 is TGTGCCAGCAGTTTATACGGGGGGCCGGGCGATGAGCAGTTCTTC. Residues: CASSLYGGPGDEQFF.

The CDR3 protein is CASIGSSGNTIYF. The CDR3 nucleotides read TGTGCCAGCATCGGGTCCTCTGGAAACACCATATATTTT. V and J are TRBV6-6 and TRBJ1-3; D is undetermined. This CDR3 contains 13 residues. Germline values: CDR1 MNHNY, CDR2 SVGAGI (reference sequence). Trimming shortened V by 7 bases and J by 0 bases, and 7 bases separated the two germline ends.

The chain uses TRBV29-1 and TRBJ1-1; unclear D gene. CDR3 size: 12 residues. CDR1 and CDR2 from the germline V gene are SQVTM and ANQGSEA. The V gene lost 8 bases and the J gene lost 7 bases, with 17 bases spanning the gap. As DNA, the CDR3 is TGCAGCACACTGGTCGGTGGAGGTGAAGCTTTCTTT. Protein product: CSTLVGGGEAFF. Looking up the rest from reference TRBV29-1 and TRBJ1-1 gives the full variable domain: SAVISQKPSRDICQRGTSLTIQCQVDSQVTMMFWYRQQPGQSLTLIATANQGSEATYESGFVIDKFPISRPNLTFSTLTVSNMSPEDSSIYLCSTLVGGGEAFFGQGTRLTVV.

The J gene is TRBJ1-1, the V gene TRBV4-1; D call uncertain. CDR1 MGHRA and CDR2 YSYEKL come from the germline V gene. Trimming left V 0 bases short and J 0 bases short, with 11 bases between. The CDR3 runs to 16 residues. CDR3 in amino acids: CASSQDYPTLNTEAFF. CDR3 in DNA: TGCGCCAGCAGCCAAGATTATCCTACCTTGAACACTGAAGCTTTCTTT.